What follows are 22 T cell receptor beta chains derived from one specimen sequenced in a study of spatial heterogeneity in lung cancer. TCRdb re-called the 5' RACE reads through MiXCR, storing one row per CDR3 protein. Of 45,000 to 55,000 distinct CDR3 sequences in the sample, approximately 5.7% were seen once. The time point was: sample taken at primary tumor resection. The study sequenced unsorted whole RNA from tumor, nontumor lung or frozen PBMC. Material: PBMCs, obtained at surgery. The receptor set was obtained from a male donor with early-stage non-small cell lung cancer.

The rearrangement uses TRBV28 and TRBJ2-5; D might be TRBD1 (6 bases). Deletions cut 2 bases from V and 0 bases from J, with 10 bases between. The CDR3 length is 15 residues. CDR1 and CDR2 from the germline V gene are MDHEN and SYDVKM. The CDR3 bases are TGTGCCAGCAGTTTACAGGGGACGAACCAAGAGACCCAGTACTTC. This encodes CASSLQGTNQETQYF. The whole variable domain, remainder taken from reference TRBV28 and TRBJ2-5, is DVKVTQSSRYLVKRTGEKVFLECVQDMDHENMFWYRQDPGLGLRLIYFSYDVKMKEKGDIPEGYSVSREKKERFSLILESASTNQTSMYLCASSLQGTNQETQYFGPGTRLLVL.

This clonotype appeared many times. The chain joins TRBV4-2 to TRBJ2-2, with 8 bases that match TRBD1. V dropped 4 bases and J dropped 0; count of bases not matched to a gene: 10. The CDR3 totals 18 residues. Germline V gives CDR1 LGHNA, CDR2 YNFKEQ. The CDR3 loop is CASSRSGTGAPNTGELFF. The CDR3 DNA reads TGTGCCAGCAGCCGCAGTGGGACAGGAGCCCCGAACACCGGGGAGCTGTTTTTT.

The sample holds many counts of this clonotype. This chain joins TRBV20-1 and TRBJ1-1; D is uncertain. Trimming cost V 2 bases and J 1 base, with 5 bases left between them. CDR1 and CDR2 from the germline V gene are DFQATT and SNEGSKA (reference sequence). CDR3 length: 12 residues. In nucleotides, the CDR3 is TGCAGTGCTAGAAAGGCGAACACTGAAGCTTTCTTT. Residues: CSARKANTEAFF.

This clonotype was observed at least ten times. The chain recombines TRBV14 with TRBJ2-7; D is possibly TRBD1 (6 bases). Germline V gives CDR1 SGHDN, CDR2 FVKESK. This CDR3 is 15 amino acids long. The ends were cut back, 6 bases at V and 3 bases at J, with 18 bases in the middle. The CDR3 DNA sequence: TGTGCCAGCAGTCGTCCCGGGACATCCGACTACGAGCAGTACTTC. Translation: CASSRPGTSDYEQYF.

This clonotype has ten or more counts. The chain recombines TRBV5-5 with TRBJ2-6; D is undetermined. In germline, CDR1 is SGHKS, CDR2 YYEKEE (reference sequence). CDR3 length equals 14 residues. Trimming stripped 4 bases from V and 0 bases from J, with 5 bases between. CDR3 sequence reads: CASSIASGANVLTF. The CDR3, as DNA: TGTGCCAGCAGCATCGCCTCTGGGGCCAACGTCCTGACTTTC. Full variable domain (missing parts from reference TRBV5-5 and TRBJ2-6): DAGVTQSPTHLIKTRGQQVTLRCSPISGHKSVSWYQQVLGQGPQFIFQYYEKEERGRGNFPDRFSARQFPNYSSELNVNALLLGDSALYLCASSIASGANVLTFGAGSRLTVL.

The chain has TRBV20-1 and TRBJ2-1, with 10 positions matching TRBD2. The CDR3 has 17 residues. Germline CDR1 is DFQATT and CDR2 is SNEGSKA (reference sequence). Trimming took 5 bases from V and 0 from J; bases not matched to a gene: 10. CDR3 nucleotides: TGCAGTGCTCCCGGGACTAGCGCTTCCAGCTCCTACAATGAGCAGTTCTTC. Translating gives CSAPGTSASSSYNEQFF.

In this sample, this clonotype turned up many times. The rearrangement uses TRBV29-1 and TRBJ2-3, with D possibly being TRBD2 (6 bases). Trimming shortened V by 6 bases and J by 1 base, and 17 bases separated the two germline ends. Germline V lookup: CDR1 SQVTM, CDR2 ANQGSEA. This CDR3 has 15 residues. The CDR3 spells CSVAGGGRGTDTQYF. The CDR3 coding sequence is TGCAGCGTCGCTGGGGGAGGTCGGGGCACAGATACGCAGTATTTT.

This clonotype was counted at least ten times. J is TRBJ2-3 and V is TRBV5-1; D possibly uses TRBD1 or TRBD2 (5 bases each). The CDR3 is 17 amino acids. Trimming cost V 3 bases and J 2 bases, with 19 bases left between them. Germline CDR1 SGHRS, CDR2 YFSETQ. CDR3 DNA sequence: TGCGCCAGCAGCTGCCGGGACGAGAGCTGTTACACAGATACGCAGTATTTT. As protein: CASSCRDESCYTDTQYF.

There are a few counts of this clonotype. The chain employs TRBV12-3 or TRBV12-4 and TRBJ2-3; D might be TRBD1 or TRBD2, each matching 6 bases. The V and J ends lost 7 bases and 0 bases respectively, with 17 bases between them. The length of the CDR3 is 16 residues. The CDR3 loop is CASNWGATSSTDTQYF. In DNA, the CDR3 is TGTGCCAGCAACTGGGGGGCTACCTCTAGCACAGATACGCAGTATTTT.

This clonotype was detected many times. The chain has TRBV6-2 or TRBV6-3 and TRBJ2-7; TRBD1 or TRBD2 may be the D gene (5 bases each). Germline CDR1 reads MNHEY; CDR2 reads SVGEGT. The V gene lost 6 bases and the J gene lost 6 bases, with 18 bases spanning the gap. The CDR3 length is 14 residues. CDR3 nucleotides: TGTGCCAGCAGCACCCCCGGGGAAGGGGTCGAGCAGTACTTC. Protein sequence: CASSTPGEGVEQYF.

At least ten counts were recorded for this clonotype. Here the CDR3 reads CASSYAGVADTQYF. Written as DNA, the CDR3 is TGTGCCAGCAGTTATGCGGGAGTAGCAGATACGCAGTATTTT. The J gene is TRBJ2-3, the V gene TRBV6-5, with 7 bases aligning to TRBD2. J was trimmed by 4 bases and V by 3 bases; bases with no gene match: 4. The CDR3 has 14 amino acids. Germline V CDR1 and CDR2: MNHEY, SVGAGI.

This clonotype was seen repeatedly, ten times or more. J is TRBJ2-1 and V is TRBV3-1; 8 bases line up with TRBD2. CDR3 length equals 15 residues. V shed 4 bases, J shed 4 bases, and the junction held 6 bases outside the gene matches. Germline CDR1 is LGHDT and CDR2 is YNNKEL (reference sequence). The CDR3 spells CASSPTSGGYNEQFF. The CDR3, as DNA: TGTGCCAGCAGCCCTACATCGGGGGGGTACAATGAGCAGTTCTTC.

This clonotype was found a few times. The DNA of the CDR3 is TGTGCCAGCAGCCTCGGAGGGCCTGGTTCCTACAATGAGCAGTTCTTC. This encodes CASSLGGPGSYNEQFF. The chain links TRBV5-4 to TRBJ2-1; a weak D match, TRBD2 (6 bases). V shed 4 bases and J shed 1 base, with 15 bases lying between them. The length of the CDR3 is 16 residues. CDR1 and CDR2 from the germline V gene are SGHNT and YYREEE (reference sequence).

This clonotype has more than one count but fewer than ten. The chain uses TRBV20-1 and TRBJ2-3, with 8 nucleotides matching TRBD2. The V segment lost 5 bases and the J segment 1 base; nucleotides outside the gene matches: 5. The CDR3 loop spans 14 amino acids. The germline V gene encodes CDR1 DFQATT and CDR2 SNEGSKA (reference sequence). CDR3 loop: CSAWGLVGTDTQYF. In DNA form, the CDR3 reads TGCAGTGCTTGGGGACTAGTCGGCACAGATACGCAGTATTTT.

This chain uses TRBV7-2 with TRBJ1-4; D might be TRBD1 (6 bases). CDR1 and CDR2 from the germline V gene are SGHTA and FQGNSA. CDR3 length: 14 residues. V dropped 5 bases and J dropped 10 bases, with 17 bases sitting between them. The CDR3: CASSPTGLTGKLFF. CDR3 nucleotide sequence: TGTGCCAGCAGCCCCACAGGGCTAACGGGAAAACTGTTTTTT.

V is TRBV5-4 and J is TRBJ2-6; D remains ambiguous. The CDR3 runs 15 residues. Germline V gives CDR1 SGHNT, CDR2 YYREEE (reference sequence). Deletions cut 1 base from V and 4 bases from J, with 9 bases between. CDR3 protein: CASSLSGSGANVLTF. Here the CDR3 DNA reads TGTGCCAGCAGCTTGTCTGGGTCCGGGGCCAACGTCCTGACTTTC.

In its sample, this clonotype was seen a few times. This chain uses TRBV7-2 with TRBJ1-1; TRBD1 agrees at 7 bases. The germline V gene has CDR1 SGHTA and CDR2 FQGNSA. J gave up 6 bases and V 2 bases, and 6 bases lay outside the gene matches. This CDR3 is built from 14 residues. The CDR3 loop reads CASSLSLGQPEAFF. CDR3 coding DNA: TGTGCCAGCAGCTTATCTCTGGGACAGCCTGAAGCTTTCTTT.

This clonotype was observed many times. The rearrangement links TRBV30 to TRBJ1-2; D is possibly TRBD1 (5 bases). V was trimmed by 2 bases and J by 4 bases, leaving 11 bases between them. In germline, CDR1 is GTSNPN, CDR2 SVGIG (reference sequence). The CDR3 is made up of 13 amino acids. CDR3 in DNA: TGTGCCTGGAGTAAGGGACTGCGCTATGGCTACACCTTC. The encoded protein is CAWSKGLRYGYTF.

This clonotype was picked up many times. CDR3 protein: CASSPRLAAQGYEQFF. The CDR3 nucleotides are TGTGCCAGCTCACCACGGCTAGCGGCTCAAGGGTATGAGCAGTTCTTC. This rearrangement joins TRBV18 to TRBJ2-1; 7 nucleotides align to TRBD2. Germline loops: CDR1 KGHSH, CDR2 LQKENI. Trimming at V came to 1 base and at J to 8 bases, leaving 11 bases not matched to a gene. The CDR3 runs 16 residues. Based on the CDR3 plus reference TRBV18 and TRBJ2-1, the full variable domain is NAGVMQNPRHLVRRRGQEARLRCSPMKGHSHVYWYRQLPEEGLKFMVYLQKENIIDESGMPKERFSAEFPKEGPSILRIQQVVRGDSAAYFCASSPRLAAQGYEQFFGPGTRLTVL.

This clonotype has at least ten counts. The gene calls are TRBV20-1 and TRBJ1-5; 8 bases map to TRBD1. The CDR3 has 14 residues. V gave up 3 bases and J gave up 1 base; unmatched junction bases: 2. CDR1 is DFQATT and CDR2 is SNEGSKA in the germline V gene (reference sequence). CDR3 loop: CSARGDRSNQPQHF. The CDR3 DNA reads TGCAGTGCTAGGGGGGACAGGAGCAATCAGCCCCAGCATTTT.

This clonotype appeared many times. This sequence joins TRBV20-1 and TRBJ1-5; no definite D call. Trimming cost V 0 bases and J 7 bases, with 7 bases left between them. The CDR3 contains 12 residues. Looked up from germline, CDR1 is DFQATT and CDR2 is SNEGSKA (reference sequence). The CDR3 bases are TGCAGTGCTAGAGATGATAACCAGCCCCAGCATTTT. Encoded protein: CSARDDNQPQHF.

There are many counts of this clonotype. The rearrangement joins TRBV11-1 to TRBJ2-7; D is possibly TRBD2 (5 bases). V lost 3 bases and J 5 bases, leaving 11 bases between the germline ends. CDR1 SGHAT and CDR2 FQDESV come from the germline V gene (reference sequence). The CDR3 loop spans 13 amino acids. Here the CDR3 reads CASSFYEGNEQYF. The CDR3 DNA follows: TGTGCCAGCAGCTTTTACGAGGGCAACGAGCAGTACTTC.